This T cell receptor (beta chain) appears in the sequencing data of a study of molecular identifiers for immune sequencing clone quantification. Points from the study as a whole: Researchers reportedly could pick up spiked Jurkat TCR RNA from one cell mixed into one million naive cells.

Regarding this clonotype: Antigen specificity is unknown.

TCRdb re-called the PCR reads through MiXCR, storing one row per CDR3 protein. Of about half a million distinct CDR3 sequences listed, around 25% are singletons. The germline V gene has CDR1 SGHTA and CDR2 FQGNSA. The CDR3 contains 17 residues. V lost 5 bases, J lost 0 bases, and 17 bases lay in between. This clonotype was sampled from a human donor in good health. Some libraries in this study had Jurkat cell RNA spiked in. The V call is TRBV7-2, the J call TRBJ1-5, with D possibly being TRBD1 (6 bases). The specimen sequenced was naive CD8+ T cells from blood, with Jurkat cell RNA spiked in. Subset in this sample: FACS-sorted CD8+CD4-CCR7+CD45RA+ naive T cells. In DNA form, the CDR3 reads TGTGCCAGCAGCCCGACCGGGACACATTATAGCAATCAGCCCCAGCATTTT. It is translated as CASSPTGTHYSNQPQHF.